Listed below are T cell receptor beta chains from one sample, sequenced in a study of regulatory T cells in long-lasting Graves disease. MiXCR, applied by TCRdb to the multiplex PCR reads, yields one record per CDR3 protein. Of over 350,000 distinct CDR3 sequences detected, less than 25% appear once; the ten largest clones hold roughly 20%. The starting material was peripheral blood mononuclear cells (PBMCs), obtained when the disease was refractory, from a patient treated with antithyroid drugs. These receptors all come from a female donor with Graves disease. CDR3s include the opening cysteine and the closing phenylalanine or tryptophan. Each record gives: clone size, V gene, J gene, D gene, CDR3 protein, CDR3 DNA. The D gene is left open where the match is weak. The size field is filled for only some rows; it gives once, few, many or a size class.

>many|TRBV9|TRBJ2-2|-
CASSGQNTGELFF
TGTGCCAGCAGCGGACAGAACACCGGGGAGCTGTTTTTT
>-|TRBV7-2|TRBJ2-2|TRBD1
CASIPPGTGNTGELFF
TGTGCCAGCATCCCCCCCGGGACAGGGAATACCGGGGAGCTGTTTTTT
>many|TRBV19|TRBJ2-6|-
CASSWALGSGANVLTF
TGTGCCAGTAGTTGGGCCTTGGGCTCTGGGGCCAACGTCCTGACTTTC
>few|TRBV19|TRBJ1-1|TRBD1
CASSGQGGTEAFF
TGTGCCAGTAGCGGACAGGGGGGGACTGAAGCTTTCTTT
>few|TRBV2|TRBJ2-3|-
CASTAEHRDTQYF
TGTGCCAGCACAGCGGAACATCGCGATACGCAGTATTTT
>many|TRBV2|TRBJ2-7|-
CASSVAGEQYF
TGTGCCAGCAGTGTAGCTGGCGAGCAGTACTTC
>few|TRBV7-2|TRBJ2-7|-
CATGGGLGEQYF
TGTGCCACCGGAGGGGGGTTGGGTGAGCAGTACTTC
>many|TRBV6-2/TRBV6-3|TRBJ2-5|TRBD1
CASSNRGAEETQYF
TGTGCCAGCAGTAACAGGGGTGCGGAAGAGACCCAGTACTTC
>few|TRBV3-1|TRBJ2-7|TRBD2
CASSQGLAAGEQYF
TGTGCCAGCAGCCAAGGACTAGCGGCCGGCGAGCAGTACTTC
>-|TRBV29-1|TRBJ1-2|-
CSAVPDGLLGYTF
TGCAGCGCCGTTCCGGACGGGCTCCTTGGCTACACCTTC
>-|TRBV25-1|TRBJ2-7|-
CASSEFGDAPRHEQYF
TGTGCCAGCAGTGAATTTGGGGACGCCCCCCGCCACGAGCAGTACTTC
>-|TRBV30|TRBJ1-4|TRBD1
CAWRRGTAFNERLFF
TGTGCCTGGAGACGAGGGACAGCGTTTAATGAAAGACTGTTTTTT
>many|TRBV7-9|TRBJ1-1|-
CASSLGSAQNTEAFF
TGTGCCAGCAGCTTAGGATCAGCGCAGAACACTGAAGCTTTCTTT
>-|TRBV7-3|TRBJ2-7|-
CARGWGRARSYEQYF
TGTGCCAGGGGCTGGGGCAGGGCAAGATCCTACGAGCAGTACTTC
>-|TRBV20-1|TRBJ2-2|-
CSASPEGQSPGELFF
TGCAGTGCTAGTCCGGAGGGTCAGTCCCCCGGGGAGCTGTTTTTT
>few|TRBV19|TRBJ1-1|-
CASSTYRDTEAFF
TGTGCCAGTAGTACGTACAGGGACACTGAAGCTTTCTTT
>-|TRBV3-1|TRBJ2-3|-
CASSDYPPQAPDTQYF
TGTGCCAGCAGCGACTATCCCCCTCAGGCTCCAGATACGCAGTATTTT
>-|TRBV28|TRBJ2-3|-
CASTLRRETDTQYF
TGTGCCAGCACCCTTCGGAGGGAAACAGATACGCAGTATTTT
>-|TRBV29-1|TRBJ2-1|TRBD2
CSVATSGSSYNEQFF
TGCAGCGTGGCTACTAGCGGGAGTTCCTACAATGAGCAGTTCTTC
>few|TRBV30|TRBJ1-1|-
CAWSKRGDTEAFF
TGTGCCTGGAGTAAAAGAGGGGACACTGAAGCTTTCTTT
>few|TRBV19|TRBJ1-2|-
CASMSVEVYGYTF
TGTGCCAGTATGAGTGTTGAGGTTTATGGCTACACCTTC
>many|TRBV7-3|TRBJ2-5|-
CASSLWTGETQYF
TGTGCCAGCAGCTTATGGACGGGAGAGACCCAGTACTTC
>once|TRBV12-3/TRBV12-4|TRBJ2-3|-
CASSPEGTDTQYF
TGTGCCAGCAGTCCTGAGGGCACAGATACGCAGTATTTT
>few|TRBV27|TRBJ2-2|TRBD2
CASTLDRVAGGPGAGELFF
TGTGCCAGCACCCTGGACAGGGTAGCGGGAGGGCCGGGAGCCGGGGAGCTGTTTTTT
>-|TRBV27|TRBJ2-2|TRBD2
CASSHGGGGTGELFF
TGTGCCAGCAGCCACGGCGGGGGGGGGACCGGGGAGCTGTTTTTT
>-|TRBV7-2|TRBJ1-2|TRBD1
CASSPGQGRYGYTF
TGTGCCAGCAGCCCTGGACAGGGGAGGTATGGCTACACCTTC
>once|TRBV29-1|TRBJ2-7|-
CSVKVGGTSYEQYF
TGCAGCGTGAAGGTTGGGGGTACCTCCTACGAGCAGTACTTC
>few|TRBV9|TRBJ1-2|TRBD1
CASSGDRGHGYTF
TGTGCCAGCAGCGGAGACAGGGGGCATGGCTACACCTTC
>-|TRBV25-1|TRBJ1-4|-
CASSEVKGGSEKLFF
TGTGCCAGCAGTGAGGTTAAGGGGGGGAGTGAAAAACTGTTTTTT
>few|TRBV6-1|TRBJ2-7|TRBD2
CASSVASGSISYEQYF
TGTGCCAGCAGTGTTGCTAGCGGGAGTATCTCCTACGAGCAGTACTTC
>-|TRBV30|TRBJ2-7|-
CAFSTGRFYEQYF
TGTGCCTTCTCGACAGGGAGGTTCTACGAGCAGTACTTC
>few|TRBV28|TRBJ1-5|-
CASSLHEQGNNQPQHF
TGTGCCAGCAGCCTTCATGAGCAGGGGAACAATCAGCCCCAGCATTTT
>-|TRBV10-3|TRBJ2-7|TRBD1
CALAPGQGAYEQYF
TGTGCCTTAGCTCCGGGACAGGGGGCCTACGAGCAGTACTTC
>-|TRBV9|TRBJ2-2|-
CTSSVGLLNTGELFF
TGTACCAGCAGCGTAGGGCTACTGAACACCGGGGAGCTGTTTTTT
>-|TRBV30|TRBJ2-1|-
CAWDLTGVYNEQFF
TGTGCCTGGGATTTGACGGGGGTTTACAATGAGCAGTTCTTC
>-|TRBV7-2|TRBJ2-5|TRBD1
CASSNRQGTHANQETQHF
TGTGCCAGCAGCAACAGACAGGGTACCCACGCGAACCAAGAGACCCAGCACTTC
>many|TRBV6-2/TRBV6-3|TRBJ1-1|-
CASSYGRTNTEAFF
TGTGCCAGCAGTTACGGCAGGACCAACACTGAAGCTTTCTTT
>many|TRBV29-1|TRBJ1-2|TRBD1
CSVEDQRDRKAYGYTF
TGCAGCGTTGAAGATCAGAGGGACAGGAAGGCCTATGGCTACACCTTC
>-|TRBV7-2|TRBJ2-7|-
CASSQIPDSTYEQYF
TGCGCCAGCAGCCAAATCCCAGATTCAACCTACGAGCAGTACTTC
>many|TRBV7-2|TRBJ1-5|-
CASSLTEYQPQHF
TGTGCCAGCAGCTTAACTGAGTATCAGCCCCAGCATTTT
>few|TRBV6-2/TRBV6-3|TRBJ1-5|TRBD1
CASSYNRGQPQHF
TGTGCCAGCAGTTATAACAGGGGCCAGCCCCAGCATTTT
>many|TRBV27|TRBJ2-5|-
CASSFRGGETQYF
TGTGCCAGCAGTTTCAGGGGAGGAGAGACCCAGTACTTC
>-|TRBV6-2/TRBV6-3|TRBJ2-2|TRBD2
CASSEHQAGPSASNTGELFF
TGTGCCAGCAGTGAACACCAAGCGGGGCCCTCAGCTTCGAACACCGGGGAGCTGTTTTTT
>many|TRBV10-3|TRBJ1-1|-
CAIRADENTEAFF
TGTGCCATCCGGGCCGATGAGAACACTGAAGCTTTCTTT
>-|TRBV7-9|TRBJ2-5|TRBD2
CASSFTTRLAGETQYF
TGTGCCAGCAGCTTCACCACTCGTCTAGCGGGAGAGACCCAGTACTTC
>few|TRBV4-2|TRBJ1-4|-
CASSQDLEGREKLFF
TGTGCCAGCAGCCAAGATTTGGAGGGGCGCGAAAAACTGTTTTTT
>many|TRBV6-1|TRBJ2-6|TRBD1
CASKQRDSSLSGANVLTF
TGTGCCAGCAAACAGAGGGACAGCTCACTCTCTGGGGCCAACGTCCTGACTTTC
>few|TRBV2|TRBJ2-7|-
CASSLRTSPYEQYF
TGTGCCAGCAGTTTACGCACTAGTCCCTACGAGCAGTACTTC
>-|TRBV7-6|TRBJ2-7|TRBD1
CASSFSDRGSYEQYF
TGTGCCAGCAGCTTTTCGGACAGGGGCTCCTACGAGCAGTACTTC
>-|TRBV12-3/TRBV12-4|TRBJ1-2|-
CASSPTFLGGLDYGYTF
TGTGCCAGCAGCCCGACTTTCCTCGGGGGGCTGGATTATGGCTACACCTTC
>many|TRBV12-3/TRBV12-4|TRBJ2-2|TRBD1
CASSRIWDSSNTGELFF
TGTGCCAGCAGCCGAATTTGGGACAGCTCGAACACCGGGGAGCTGTTTTTT
>few|TRBV7-2|TRBJ2-7|-
CASSLVADTYEQYF
TGTGCCAGCAGCTTAGTGGCCGACACCTACGAGCAGTACTTC
>-|TRBV15|TRBJ2-2|-
CATSNDANTGELFF
TGTGCCACCAGTAACGACGCGAACACCGGGGAGCTGTTTTTT
>-|TRBV19|TRBJ1-4|-
CASSPDRWGNEKLFF
TGTGCCAGTAGCCCCGATCGCTGGGGTAATGAAAAACTGTTTTTT
>few|TRBV12-3/TRBV12-4|TRBJ1-4|-
CASSLLGTTNEKLFF
TGTGCCAGCAGTTTATTGGGAACAACTAATGAAAAACTGTTTTTT
>-|TRBV7-2|TRBJ2-1|TRBD2
CASSPGLAGDEQFF
TGTGCCAGCAGCCCAGGACTAGCGGGAGATGAGCAGTTCTTC
>many|TRBV12-3/TRBV12-4|TRBJ1-6|-
CASSPGRRMYNSPLHF
TGTGCCAGCAGTCCGGGACGCCGGATGTATAATTCACCCCTCCACTTT
>-|TRBV12-3/TRBV12-4|TRBJ2-7|TRBD2
CASTKGLPYSCEQYF
TGTGCCAGCACCAAGGGACTACCTTACTCCTGCGAGCAGTACTTC
>-|TRBV10-3|TRBJ1-1|-
CAISGSNGNTEAFF
TGTGCCATCAGTGGGTCTAATGGGAACACTGAAGCTTTCTTT
>many|TRBV20-1|TRBJ2-7|TRBD2
CSATRLAGGGEQYF
TGCAGTGCTACGCGACTAGCGGGAGGGGGGGAGCAGTACTTC